This T cell receptor beta chain was found in a study of technical replicates of blood from a few donors. The germline V gene has CDR1 SGHRS and CDR2 YFSETQ. The V and J ends lost 0 bases and 5 bases, in that order; junction bases with no gene match: 7. CDR3 length equals 17 residues. Clones were read by immunoSEQ multiplex PCR, and TCRdb kept only the in-frame ones, dropping some. The sample shows roughly 66,000 clones, 70% to 90% of them seen only once. Sequencing was performed on PBMCs. This sequence originates from a human donor in good health. Some clones in this sample may be carry-over from other donors' samples. The chain combines TRBV5-1 with TRBJ2-3; 12 bases fit TRBD2. The CDR3 DNA reads as TGCGCCAGCAGCTTGGAACTAGCGGGAGGCGTAGGAGATACGCAGTATTTT. Protein sequence: CASSLELAGGVGDTQYF.